Listed here are 15 T cell receptor beta chains from one sample, sequenced in a study of CD8 T cells in Susac syndrome. It was with random hexamers that roughly 0.5 to 1 ug RNA was reverse transcribed. TCRdb re-derived calls from the immunoSEQ multiplex PCR reads in MiXCR, one entry per CDR3 protein. Of approximately 190,000 distinct CDR3 sequences listed, approximately 93% were seen once; the top ten hold 0.1%. The source material was CD4+ T cells from PBMCs. The source of these receptors is a human donor in good health.

This chain links TRBV7-3 with TRBJ2-3; 7 bases are shared with TRBD1. Germline CDR1 reads SGHTA; CDR2 reads FQGTGA. V gave up 5 bases and J gave up 8 bases; unmatched junction bases: 10. This CDR3 spans 14 amino acids. CDR3 residues: CASSPDRVGGTQYF. In nucleotides, the CDR3 is TGTGCCAGCAGCCCTGACAGGGTCGGAGGTACGCAGTATTTT.

The chain couples TRBV27 to TRBJ2-5; D gene ambiguous. CDR3 length: 15 residues. V lost 6 bases and J 5 bases, leaving 19 bases between the germline ends. The germline V gene has CDR1 MNHEY and CDR2 SMNVEV (reference sequence). The chain's CDR3 is CASRLLGIGPETQYF. The CDR3 region has the DNA TGTGCCAGCAGGCTCCTAGGGATCGGCCCGGAGACCCAGTACTTC.

J is TRBJ1-4 and V is TRBV7-9; tentatively, D is TRBD1 (5 bases). The CDR3 loop spans 15 amino acids. V shed 4 bases and J shed 7 bases, with 16 bases lying between them. CDR1 is SEHNR and CDR2 is FQNEAQ in the germline V gene (reference sequence). In nucleotides, the CDR3 is TGTGCCAGCAGCTCCCTCCCACGGGGGACTGAAAAACTGTTTTTT. Translated, it gives CASSSLPRGTEKLFF.

This chain uses TRBV4-3 with TRBJ2-1, with a weak D call TRBD1 (5 bases). Trimming took off 0 bases at V and 1 base at J, with 16 bases between the two ends. The CDR3 contains 18 residues. Germline V gene sequence: CDR1 LGHNA, CDR2 YSLEER. CDR3 sequence: CASSQDFSGAASYNEQFF. CDR3 DNA sequence: TGCGCCAGCAGCCAAGATTTTAGTGGGGCAGCGTCCTACAATGAGCAGTTCTTC.

The chain recombines TRBV9 with TRBJ2-6; D gene uncertain. This CDR3 is built from 15 residues. Germline-derived CDR1 and CDR2 are SGDLS and YYNGEE. V lost 4 bases, J lost 2 bases, and 10 bases lay in between. CDR3: CASSSSWAGANVLTF. CDR3 nucleotides: TGTGCCAGCAGCTCCTCCTGGGCTGGGGCCAACGTCCTGACTTTC.

The chain combines TRBV9 with TRBJ2-7; D call uncertain. The CDR3 covers 16 residues. Germline V gene data show CDR1 as SGDLS and CDR2 as YYNGEE. V lost 0 bases, J lost 0 bases, and 13 bases lay in between. Written as DNA, the CDR3 is TGTGCCAGCAGCGTAGCCGGCAGCCAGAGCTCCTACGAGCAGTACTTC. Translation gives CASSVAGSQSSYEQYF. The full variable domain, its missing parts supplied by reference TRBV9 and TRBJ2-7, is DSGVTQTPKHLITATGQRVTLRCSPRSGDLSVYWYQQSLDQGLQFLIQYYNGEERAKGNILERFSAQQFPDLHSELNLSSLELGDSALYFCASSVAGSQSSYEQYFGPGTRLTVT.

The chain is built from TRBV7-2 and TRBJ1-4; 7 bases map to TRBD1. CDR1 and CDR2 from the germline V gene are SGHTA and FQGNSA. The V gene end was trimmed by 5 bases and the J gene end by 7 bases; junction bases not matched to a gene: 7. This CDR3 comprises 14 residues. The CDR3 sequence: CASSARGRGEKLFF. In DNA form, the CDR3 reads TGTGCCAGCAGCGCTAGGGGGCGCGGTGAAAAACTGTTTTTT.

This rearrangement joins TRBV20-1 to TRBJ1-1; the match to TRBD1 covers 7 bases. V trimming: 5 bases; J trimming: 0 bases; junction bases outside the gene matches: 6. The CDR3 runs 14 residues. From germline, CDR1 is DFQATT and CDR2 SNEGSKA (reference sequence). The chain's CDR3 is CSAHIDRVNTEAFF. DNA for the CDR3: TGCAGTGCTCATATAGACAGGGTGAACACTGAAGCTTTCTTT.

This chain joins TRBV6-1 and TRBJ1-3; D unresolved. CDR3 length equals 14 residues. Germline assignment: CDR1 MNHNS and CDR2 SASEGT. Trimming cost V 3 bases and J 2 bases, with 8 bases left between them. In DNA form, the CDR3 reads TGTGCCAGCAGTGATATAGGTACTGGAAACACCATATATTTT. This gives the protein CASSDIGTGNTIYF.

The chain couples TRBV7-3 to TRBJ2-1, with TRBD1 matching over 7 bases. CDR1 SGHTA and CDR2 FQGTGA come from the germline V gene. The CDR3 spans 13 residues. The J segment lost 6 bases and the V segment lost 5 bases, leaving 4 bases of the junction unmatched. CDR3 residues: CASSETGRNEQFF. As DNA, the CDR3 is TGTGCCAGCAGCGAGACAGGGCGCAATGAGCAGTTCTTC.

Only one count was recorded for this clonotype. The CDR3 nucleotides read TGTGCCAGCAGTAGGCAAACCGGGGAGCTGTTTTTT. Amino acid sequence: CASSRQTGELFF. The chain combines TRBV25-1 with TRBJ2-2; D is ambiguous. CDR1 is MGHDK and CDR2 is SYGVNS in the germline V gene. The CDR3 spans 12 residues. V shed 5 bases and J shed 5 bases, with 6 bases lying between them.

This clonotype was recorded only once. J is TRBJ1-5 and V is TRBV4-1; no clear D. Germline V gives CDR1 MGHRA, CDR2 YSYEKL. V was cut by 1 base and J by 9 bases, with 10 bases left in between. The CDR3 loop spans 13 amino acids. CDR3 coding DNA: TGCGCCAGCAGCCAAGGTATAGAACTGCCCCAGCATTTT. It translates to CASSQGIELPQHF.

This chain links TRBV28 with TRBJ2-3; possible D gene TRBD1, 6 bases. Germline V gene sequence: CDR1 MDHEN, CDR2 SYDVKM. V was clipped by 2 bases and J by 13 bases, with 25 bases between them. The CDR3 contains 16 residues. In nucleotides, the CDR3 is TGTGCCAGCAGTTTAGACGGGACACCCTATCCCTCTGTGGAGTATTTT. It translates to CASSLDGTPYPSVEYF.

The sample holds a few counts of this clonotype. This CDR3 is CATETLGAQHF. The DNA of the CDR3 is TGTGCCACCGAGACCCTCGGGGCCCAGCATTTT. The genes are TRBV6-1 and TRBJ1-5; D remains unclear. V dropped 10 bases and J dropped 11 bases, with 15 bases sitting between them. CDR3 length: 11 amino acids. CDR1 and CDR2 (germline): MNHNS, SASEGT.

The V gene is TRBV29-1, the J gene TRBJ1-1; D remains ambiguous. Trimming took 7 bases from V and 3 from J, leaving 6 bases between them. Germline assignment: CDR1 SQVTM and CDR2 ANQGSEA. This CDR3 has 10 residues. CDR3 region: CSARDTEAFF. The CDR3 bases are TGCAGCGCGAGGGACACTGAAGCTTTCTTT.